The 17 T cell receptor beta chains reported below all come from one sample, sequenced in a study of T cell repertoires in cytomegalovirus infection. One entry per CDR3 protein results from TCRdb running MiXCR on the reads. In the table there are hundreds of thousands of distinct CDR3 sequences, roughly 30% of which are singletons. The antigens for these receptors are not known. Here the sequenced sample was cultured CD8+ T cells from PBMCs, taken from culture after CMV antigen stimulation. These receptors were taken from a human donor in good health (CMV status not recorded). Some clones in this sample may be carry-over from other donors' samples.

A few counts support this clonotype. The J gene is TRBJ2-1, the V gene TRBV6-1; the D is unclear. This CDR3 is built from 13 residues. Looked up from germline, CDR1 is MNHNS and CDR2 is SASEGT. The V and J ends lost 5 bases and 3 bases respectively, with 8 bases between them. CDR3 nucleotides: TGTGCCAGCAGTAACACAGACTACAATGAGCAGTTCTTC. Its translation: CASSNTDYNEQFF.

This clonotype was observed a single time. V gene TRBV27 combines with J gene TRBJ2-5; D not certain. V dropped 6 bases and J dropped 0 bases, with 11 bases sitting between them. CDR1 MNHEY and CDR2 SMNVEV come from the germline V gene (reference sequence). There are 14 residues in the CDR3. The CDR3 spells CASSPPDNQETQYF. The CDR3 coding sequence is TGTGCCAGCAGCCCCCCGGATAACCAAGAGACCCAGTACTTC.

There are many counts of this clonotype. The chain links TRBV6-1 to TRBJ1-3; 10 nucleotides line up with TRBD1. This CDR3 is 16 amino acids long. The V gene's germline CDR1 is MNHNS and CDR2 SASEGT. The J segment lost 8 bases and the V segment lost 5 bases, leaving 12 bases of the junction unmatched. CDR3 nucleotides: TGTGCCAGCAGTTTTATCCGGGACAGGGGCTATCACACCATATATTTT. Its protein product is CASSFIRDRGYHTIYF.

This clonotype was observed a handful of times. The CDR3 sequence is CATDVGYQPQHF. The CDR3 region has the DNA TGTGCCACCGACGTCGGGTATCAGCCCCAGCATTTT. The chain links TRBV6-1 to TRBJ1-5, with no clear D. Germline V gene lookup returns CDR1 MNHNS and CDR2 SASEGT. The CDR3 extends over 12 amino acids. Trimming pared 10 bases from V and 5 bases from J, leaving 12 bases between.

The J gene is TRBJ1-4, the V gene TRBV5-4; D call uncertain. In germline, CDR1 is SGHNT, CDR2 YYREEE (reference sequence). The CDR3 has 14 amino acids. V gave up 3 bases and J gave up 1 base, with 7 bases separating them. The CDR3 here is CASSWSGTNEKLFF. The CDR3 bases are TGTGCCAGCAGCTGGTCCGGAACTAATGAAAAACTGTTTTTT.

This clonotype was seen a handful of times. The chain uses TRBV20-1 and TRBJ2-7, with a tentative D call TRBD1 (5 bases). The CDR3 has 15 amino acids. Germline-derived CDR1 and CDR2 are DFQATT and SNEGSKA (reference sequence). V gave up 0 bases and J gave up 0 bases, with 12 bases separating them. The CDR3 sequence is CSARDLRQSSYEQYF. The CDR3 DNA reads TGCAGTGCTAGAGATTTAAGACAGAGCTCCTACGAGCAGTACTTC.

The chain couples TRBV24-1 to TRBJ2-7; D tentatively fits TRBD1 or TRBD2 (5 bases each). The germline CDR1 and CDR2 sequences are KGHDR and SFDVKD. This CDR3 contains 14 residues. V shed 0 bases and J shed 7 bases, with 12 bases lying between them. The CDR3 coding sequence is TGTGCCACCAGTGATTTGCAGGGACGGCCGGAGCAGTACTTC. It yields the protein CATSDLQGRPEQYF.

This chain's CDR3 is CASTSGGFSYEQYF. CDR3 nucleotides: TGTGCCAGCACCTCGGGTGGATTCTCCTACGAGCAGTACTTC. The chain uses TRBV6-6 and TRBJ2-7; D not resolved. CDR3 length: 14 residues. Trimming removed 7 bases at V and 0 bases at J, with 13 bases between. The V gene's germline CDR1 is MNHNY and CDR2 SVGAGI (reference sequence).

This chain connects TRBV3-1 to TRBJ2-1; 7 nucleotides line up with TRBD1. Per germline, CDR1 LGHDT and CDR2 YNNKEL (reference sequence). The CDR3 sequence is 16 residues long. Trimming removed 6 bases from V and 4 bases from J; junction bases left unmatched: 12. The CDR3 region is CASRDRTGAPYNEQFF. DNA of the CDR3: TGTGCCAGCAGGGACAGGACTGGGGCCCCGTACAATGAGCAGTTCTTC.

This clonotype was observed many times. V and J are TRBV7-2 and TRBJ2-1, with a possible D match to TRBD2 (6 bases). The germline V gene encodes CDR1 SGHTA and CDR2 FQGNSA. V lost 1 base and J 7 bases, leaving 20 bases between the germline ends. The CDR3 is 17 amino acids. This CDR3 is CASSLVGGAGLGNEQFF. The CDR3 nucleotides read TGTGCCAGCAGCTTAGTTGGAGGGGCCGGATTGGGGAATGAGCAGTTCTTC.

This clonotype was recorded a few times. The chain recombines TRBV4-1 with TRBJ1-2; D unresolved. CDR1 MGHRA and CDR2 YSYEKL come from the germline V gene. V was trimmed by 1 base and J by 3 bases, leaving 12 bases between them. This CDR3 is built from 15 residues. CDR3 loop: CASSQVMDFDYGYTF. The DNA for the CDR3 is TGCGCCAGCAGCCAAGTCATGGACTTCGACTATGGCTACACCTTC.

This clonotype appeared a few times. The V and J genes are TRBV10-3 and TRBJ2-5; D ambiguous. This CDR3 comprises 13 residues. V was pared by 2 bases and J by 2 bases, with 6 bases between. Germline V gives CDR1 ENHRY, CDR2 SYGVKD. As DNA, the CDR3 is TGTGCCATCAGTGAGGGACGGCAAGAGACCCAGTACTTC. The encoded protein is CAISEGRQETQYF.

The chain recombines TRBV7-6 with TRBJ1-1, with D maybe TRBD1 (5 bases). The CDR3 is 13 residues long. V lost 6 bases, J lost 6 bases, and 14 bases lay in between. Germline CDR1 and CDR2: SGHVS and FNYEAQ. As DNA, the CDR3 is TGTGCCAGCAGTCAACTCGGGGCATCTGAAGCTTTCTTT. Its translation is CASSQLGASEAFF.

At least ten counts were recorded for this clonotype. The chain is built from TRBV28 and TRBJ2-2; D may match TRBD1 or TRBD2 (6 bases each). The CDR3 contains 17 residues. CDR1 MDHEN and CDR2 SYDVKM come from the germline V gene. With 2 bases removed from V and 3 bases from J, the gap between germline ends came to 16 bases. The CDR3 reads CASSLKREDSYTGELFF. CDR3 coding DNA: TGTGCCAGCAGTTTAAAAAGGGAGGACAGCTACACCGGGGAGCTGTTTTTT.

CDR3 coding DNA: TGCAGTGCTAGAGGCAGGGGTTCCAATCAGCCCCAGCATTTT. Translation gives CSARGRGSNQPQHF. This chain joins TRBV20-1 and TRBJ1-5; D may be TRBD1 (6 bases). Per the germline V gene, CDR1 is DFQATT and CDR2 is SNEGSKA (reference sequence). The V gene lost 1 base and the J gene lost 3 bases, with 10 bases spanning the gap. The CDR3 spans 14 residues.

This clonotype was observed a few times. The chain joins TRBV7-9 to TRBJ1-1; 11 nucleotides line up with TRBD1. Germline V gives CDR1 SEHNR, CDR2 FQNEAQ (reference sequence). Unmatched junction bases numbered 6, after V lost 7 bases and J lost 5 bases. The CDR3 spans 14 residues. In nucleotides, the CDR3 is TGTGCCAGCACCCTGGACAGGGGGCAAACTGAAGCTTTCTTT. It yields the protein CASTLDRGQTEAFF.

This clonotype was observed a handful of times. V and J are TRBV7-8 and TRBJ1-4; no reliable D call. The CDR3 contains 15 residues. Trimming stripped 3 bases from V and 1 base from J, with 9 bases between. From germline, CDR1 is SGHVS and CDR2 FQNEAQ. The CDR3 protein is CASSLLDRTNEKLFF. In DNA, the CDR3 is TGTGCCAGCAGCTTGTTGGATCGAACTAATGAAAAACTGTTTTTT.